The clone carrying this T cell receptor (beta chain) has only a few counts. The entry originates in a study of human T cells and chemical hapten exposure. The wider study: Recorded diagnoses among the mostly female patients were alopecia areata, totalis or universalis.

The CDR3 runs 14 residues. The ends lost 3 bases at V and 4 bases at J; junction bases unmatched: 3. CDR1 and CDR2 from the germline V gene are SGHTA and FQGNSA. One entry per CDR3 protein results from TCRdb running MiXCR on the RACE reads. The sample includes about 98,000 distinct CDR3 sequences, roughly 10% of them seen just once. Time point reported: pre-sensitization, week 0. Indicated treatment: therapeutic diphenylcyclopropenone sensitization with weekly scalp DPC. The sequencing used whole blood, collected in connection with sensitization to the hapten diphenylcyclopropenone (DPC). The TCR sequence derives from an older woman with alopecia areata. Some clones in this sample may be carry-over from other donors' samples. The rearrangement links TRBV7-2 to TRBJ2-7; TRBD1 matches at 10 bases. The DNA for the CDR3 is TGTGCCAGCAGCTTCCGGGACAGGGGTTACGAGCAGTACTTC. As protein: CASSFRDRGYEQYF. Looking up the rest from reference TRBV7-2 and TRBJ2-7 gives the full variable domain: GAGVSQSPSNKVTEKGKDVELRCDPISGHTALYWYRQSLGQGLEFLIYFQGNSAPDKSGLPSDRFSAERTGGSVSTLTIQRTQQEDSAVYLCASSFRDRGYEQYFGPGTRLTVT.